This T cell receptor beta chain was found in a study of OX40 agonist ivuxolimab in advanced cancers. Study-level background: A history of anti-PD-1, anti-PD-L1 or anti-CTLA-4 therapy was acceptable, and 40% had some. Whole-study results and caveats: Dose levels from 0.1 to 3.0 mg/kg saw CD4+ and CD8+ blood T cells expand clonally by week 6.

As concerns this clone: The target antigen is unknown.

CDR1 is SNHLY, CDR2 FYNNEI, per germline. This CDR3 has 17 residues. The V and J ends lost 2 bases and 7 bases, in that order; junction bases with no gene match: 15. Produced via immunoSEQ multiplex PCR; TCRdb's table is partial and in-frame only. The sample shows about 44,000 clones, 75% to 90% of them seen only once. The clonotype originates from an adult with an advanced solid tumor such as melanoma, head and neck, liver or kidney cancer. The source was CD4+ or CD8+ T cells sorted from blood, collected in a trial of the OX40 agonist ivuxolimab. The chain combines TRBV2 with TRBJ1-2, with 8 bases that match TRBD1. The CDR3 sequence is CASSENPGTGLESGYTF. The CDR3 DNA follows: TGTGCCAGCAGTGAAAACCCCGGGACAGGTTTAGAAAGTGGCTACACCTTC.